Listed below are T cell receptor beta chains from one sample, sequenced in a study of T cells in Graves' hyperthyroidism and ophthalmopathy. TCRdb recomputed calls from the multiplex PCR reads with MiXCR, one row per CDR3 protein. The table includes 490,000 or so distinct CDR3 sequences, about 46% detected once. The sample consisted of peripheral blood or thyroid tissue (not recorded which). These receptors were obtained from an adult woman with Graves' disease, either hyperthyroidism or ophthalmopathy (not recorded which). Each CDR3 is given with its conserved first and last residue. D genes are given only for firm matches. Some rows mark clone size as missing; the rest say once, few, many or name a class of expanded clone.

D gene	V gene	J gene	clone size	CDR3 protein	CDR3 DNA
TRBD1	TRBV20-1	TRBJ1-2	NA	CSASGGLYGYTF	TGCAGTGCCTCAGGGGGACTCTATGGCTACACCTTC
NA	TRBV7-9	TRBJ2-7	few	CASSSTPPGLDYEQYF	TGTGCCAGCAGCTCGACTCCACCGGGACTGGACTACGAGCAGTACTTC
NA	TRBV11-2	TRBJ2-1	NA	CASSKSPTGFGEQFF	TGTGCCAGCAGCAAAAGCCCAACAGGTTTCGGTGAGCAGTTCTTC
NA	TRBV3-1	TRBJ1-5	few	CASSQRDQPQHF	TGTGCCAGCAGCCAGCGGGATCAGCCCCAGCATTTT
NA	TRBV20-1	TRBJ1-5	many	CSARDGAGQTNQPQHF	TGCAGTGCTAGAGATGGGGCAGGGCAGACCAATCAGCCCCAGCATTTT
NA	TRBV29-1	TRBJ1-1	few	CSVGRDTTNTEAFF	TGCAGCGTTGGCCGGGACACAACGAACACTGAAGCTTTCTTT
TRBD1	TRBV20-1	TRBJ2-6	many	CSAPRDSYSGANVLTF	TGCAGTGCTCCTCGGGACAGTTACTCTGGGGCCAACGTCCTGACTTTC
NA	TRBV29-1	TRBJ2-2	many	CSAILTGKGELFF	TGCAGCGCCATATTAACAGGGAAAGGGGAGCTGTTTTTT
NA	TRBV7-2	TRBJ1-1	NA	CASSLALPGTTEARF	TGTGCCAGCAGCTTAGCGCTTCCGGGAACCACTGAAGCTCGCTTT
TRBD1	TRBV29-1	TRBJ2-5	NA	CSVEATGGYQETQYF	TGCAGCGTTGAAGCAACAGGGGGATACCAAGAGACCCAGTACTTC
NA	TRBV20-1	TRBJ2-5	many	CSARPTQETQYF	TGCAGTGCTAGACCCACCCAAGAGACCCAGTACTTC
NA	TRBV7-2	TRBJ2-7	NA	CASSSTVTAYEQYF	TGTGCCAGCAGCTCGACAGTGACAGCCTACGAGCAGTACTTC
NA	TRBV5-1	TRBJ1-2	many	CASSLTGAGEGYTF	TGCGCCAGCAGCTTGACGGGGGCAGGGGAAGGCTACACCTTC
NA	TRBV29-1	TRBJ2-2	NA	CSVEGESTGELFF	TGCAGCGTTGAGGGGGAGAGCACCGGGGAGCTGTTTTTT
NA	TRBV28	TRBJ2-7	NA	CASSFAAGEQYF	TGTGCCAGCAGTTTCGCTGCTGGCGAGCAGTACTTC
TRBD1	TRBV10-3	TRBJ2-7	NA	CAITERQGNEQYF	TGTGCCATCACGGAAAGACAGGGTAACGAGCAGTACTTC
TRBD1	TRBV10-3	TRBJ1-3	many	CAISGYTGGGNTIYF	TGTGCCATCAGCGGTTATACAGGGGGAGGAAACACCATATATTTT
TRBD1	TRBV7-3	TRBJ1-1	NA	CASSQVGTEGLNTEAFF	TGTGCCAGCAGCCAAGTAGGGACAGAGGGTTTGAACACTGAAGCTTTCTTT
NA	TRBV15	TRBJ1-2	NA	CAPELVRSIYTF	TGTGCCCCAGAACTGGTCAGGAGTATCTACACCTTC
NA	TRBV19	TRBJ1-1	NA	CASLSVGEAFF	TGTGCCAGCCTGAGCGTCGGTGAAGCTTTCTTT
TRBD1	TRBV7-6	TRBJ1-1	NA	CASSSSGQDTEAFF	TGTGCCAGCAGCTCCTCTGGACAGGACACTGAAGCTTTCTTT
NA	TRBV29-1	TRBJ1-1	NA	CSVKGRMNTEAFF	TGCAGCGTCAAGGGCCGGATGAACACTGAAGCTTTCTTT
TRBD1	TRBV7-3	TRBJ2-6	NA	CASSPLLGTGDFFPGANVLTF	TGTGCCAGCAGCCCTCTACTCGGGACAGGGGATTTCTTTCCTGGGGCCAACGTCCTGACTTTC
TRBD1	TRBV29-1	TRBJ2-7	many	CSVEGQGYEQYF	TGCAGCGTTGAAGGACAGGGGTACGAGCAGTACTTC